The rows below give T cell receptor beta chains drawn from one sample of a study of blood T cell repertoires in COVID-19. Assay: immunoSEQ multiplex PCR; the TCRdb copy retains only in-frame clones and omits some. The sample yields 250,000 to 400,000 clones, approximately 88% seen once. The sequenced sample consisted of PBMCs or T cells enriched from blood (not recorded which). These receptors all stem from a man in his fifties or sixties who had recovered from COVID-19. The CDR3 runs from the conserved cysteine through the conserved F or W. D genes are given only for firm matches. Expanded clones are given a class, and other clones once, few, many or no size at all.

D gene	V gene	J gene	clone size	CDR3 DNA	CDR3 protein
-	TRBV5-1	TRBJ1-3	few	TGCGCCAGCAGCTTGGGCGGGACTGGAAACACCATATATTTT	CASSLGGTGNTIYF
-	TRBV7-9	TRBJ2-1	-	TGTGCCAGCAGCTTAGCGCGGGTGGTTCGGCTAGCCGTCAATGAGCAGTTCTTC	CASSLARVVRLAVNEQFF
-	TRBV24-1	TRBJ2-5	-	TGTGCCACCAGTGATTTGCTGGACAGGGAGGGCCAAGAGACCCAGTACTTC	CATSDLLDREGQETQYF
TRBD1	TRBV5-1	TRBJ2-5	-	TGCGCCAGCACTCAAAGGGACAGACAAGAGACCCAGTACTTC	CASTQRDRQETQYF
-	TRBV7-9	TRBJ1-1	-	TGTGCCAGCAGCACACAGGCGAACACTGAAGCTTTCTTT	CASSTQANTEAFF
-	TRBV6-5	TRBJ2-1	-	TGTGCCAGCAGTTATTTGGGGGGTGAGCAGTTCTTC	CASSYLGGEQFF
TRBD2	TRBV7-3	TRBJ2-1	-	TGTGCCAGCAGCCGCAGCGGGAGGACCCTTTTCTTC	CASSRSGRTLFF
-	TRBV5-1	TRBJ1-2	-	TGCGCCAGCAGCTTGAGTACGGGGATTGGCTACACCTTC	CASSLSTGIGYTF
-	TRBV28	TRBJ1-1	-	TGTGCCAGCAATGTTCCGGGACACGACCTGAACACTGAAGCTTTCTTT	CASNVPGHDLNTEAFF
-	TRBV5-1	TRBJ1-4	-	TGCGCCAGCAGCCCGGGGAGTGCAACTAATGAAAAACTGTTTTTT	CASSPGSATNEKLFF
-	TRBV6-5	TRBJ1-4	-	TGTGCCAGCAGTCCGCAGGGGAATAGCGAAAAACTGTTTTTT	CASSPQGNSEKLFF
TRBD2	TRBV9	TRBJ2-1	-	TGTGCCAGCAGCCCTTGGACTAGCGGGAGCCTCGATGAGCAGTTCTTC	CASSPWTSGSLDEQFF
-	TRBV6-5	TRBJ2-7	-	TGTGCCAGCACCCCCGAGCCAGGGAGGTCCTACGAGCAGTACTTC	CASTPEPGRSYEQYF
TRBD1	TRBV19	TRBJ1-5	-	TGTGCCAGTAGTAATAGGGGGCGGGGGGCGCAGGCTCAGCCCCAGCATTTT	CASSNRGRGAQAQPQHF
-	TRBV9	TRBJ2-1	-	TGTGCCAGCACAACTCAAGACGGGGTAAGTGAGCAGTTCTTC	CASTTQDGVSEQFF
TRBD1	TRBV24-1	TRBJ1-2	once	TGTGCCACCAGTGATTTCCGGGACAGATTTGACGGCTACACCTTC	CATSDFRDRFDGYTF
TRBD2	TRBV3-1/TRBV3-2	TRBJ2-1	few	TGTGCCAGCAGCCTTAATACCCCCCTAGCGGCCAATGAGCAGTTCTTC	CASSLNTPLAANEQFF
TRBD1	TRBV9	TRBJ1-2	-	TGTGCCAGCAGCGCAGGGGGAAGAGGCTACACCTTC	CASSAGGRGYTF
TRBD1	TRBV28	TRBJ2-7	-	TGTGCCACACGACAGGGGAGCCCTCCCTACGAGCAGTACTTC	CATRQGSPPYEQYF
TRBD2	TRBV7-3	TRBJ2-5	-	TGTGCCAGCAGCCGCGGGACTAGTGGGACCCAGTACTTC	CASSRGTSGTQYF
-	TRBV19	TRBJ2-1	-	TGTGCCAGTAGTACTGACAGCATCCTAACCAATGAGCAGTTCTTC	CASSTDSILTNEQFF
-	TRBV28	TRBJ1-2	-	TGTGCCAGCCAGGGGAACTATGGCTACACCTTC	CASQGNYGYTF
TRBD1	TRBV4-2	TRBJ1-5	many	TGTGCCAGCAGTGACCGACAGGGTAATCAGCCCCAGCATTTT	CASSDRQGNQPQHF
TRBD1	TRBV18	TRBJ2-1	-	TGTGCCAGCTCACCATTGGACAGGGGTTCCTACAATGAGCAGTTCTTC	CASSPLDRGSYNEQFF
TRBD2	TRBV11-2	TRBJ2-7	-	TGTGCCAGCAGCCCCCGCCCCGGTAGCGGGCACTACGAGCAGTACTTC	CASSPRPGSGHYEQYF
TRBD1	TRBV11-2	TRBJ1-4	-	TGTGCCAGCAGCTCAAGACAGGGATGGAAACTGTTTTTT	CASSSRQGWKLFF
TRBD1	TRBV2	TRBJ2-3	-	TGTGCCAGCAGTGTGCAGGGACAGGGGGCAGATACGCAGTATTTT	CASSVQGQGADTQYF
-	TRBV7-2	TRBJ1-2	-	TGTGCCAGCAGCTCGACAGGAGGCTATGGCTACACCTTC	CASSSTGGYGYTF
-	TRBV5-6	TRBJ2-2	few	TGTGCCAGCAGCCTGGACAGCCCTTCGAACACCGGGGAGCTGTTTTTT	CASSLDSPSNTGELFF
TRBD1	TRBV5-5	TRBJ1-2	-	TGTGCCAGCAGCTTCAACAGGGGGGCCAGGGCATATGGCTACACCTTC	CASSFNRGARAYGYTF
-	TRBV5-1	TRBJ1-3	-	TGCGCCAGCAGCGCCGAGCTGCTCGGCACCATATATTTT	CASSAELLGTIYF
-	TRBV6-5	TRBJ2-1	-	TGTGCCAGCAGTTACGATCGACCCTCCAGGGAGCAGTTCTTC	CASSYDRPSREQFF
TRBD1	TRBV18	TRBJ1-1	-	TGTGCCAGCTCACCTTCCACCGGGACAGGGGGCGCCAGGAACACTGAAGCTTTCTTT	CASSPSTGTGGARNTEAFF
TRBD1	TRBV7-2	TRBJ1-2	-	TGTGCCAGCAGCTTAGCCAGGGACAGGCACACCTTC	CASSLARDRHTF
-	TRBV21-1	TRBJ1-4	-	TGTGCCAGCATCACCGGGACAGTTGGTGAAAAACTGTTTTTT	CASITGTVGEKLFF
-	TRBV5-1	TRBJ2-2	-	TGCGCCAGCAGCTTGGTTGGGACTCTACACGGGGAGCTGTTTTTT	CASSLVGTLHGELFF
TRBD2	TRBV5-4	TRBJ2-5	-	TGTGCCAGCAGCTTCGTGTTCGGGACTACTCAAGAGACCCAGTACTTC	CASSFVFGTTQETQYF
TRBD2	TRBV3-1/TRBV3-2	TRBJ2-7	-	TGTGCCAGCAGCTGGACCGGGACTAGCCCCTACGAGCAGTACTTC	CASSWTGTSPYEQYF
TRBD1	TRBV2	TRBJ2-5	-	TGTGCCAGCAGTGAGGACAGGGGGCTACAAGAGACCCAGTACTTC	CASSEDRGLQETQYF
-	TRBV5-4	TRBJ2-6	-	TGTGCCAGCAGCTTCGGGGGAGAACCCGGGGCCAACGTCCTGACTTTC	CASSFGGEPGANVLTF
-	TRBV7-8	TRBJ2-7	-	TGTGCCAGCAGCTTAGATGGCTCATCTTACTACGAGCAGTACTTC	CASSLDGSSYYEQYF
-	TRBV28	TRBJ2-7	once	TGTGCCAGCACTTCCGGGACACCTTCCTACGAGCAGTACTTC	CASTSGTPSYEQYF
TRBD2	TRBV30	TRBJ2-6	-	TGTGCCTGGATCGACCGGGCGGGGGGGCCCAACGTCCTGACTTTC	CAWIDRAGGPNVLTF